The 3 T cell receptor beta chains presented below share a single source sample, sequenced in a study of siplizumab effects on memory and regulatory T cells. Only in-frame clones appear in the TCRdb table, and some are missing; sequencing was by immunoSEQ multiplex PCR. This table holds approximately 120,000 clones, about 90% found once. The sample comprised Tregs sorted from blood. The receptors were gathered from a human donor in good health.

The genes are TRBV5-3 and TRBJ2-6, with D hard to call. TRBV5-3 falls under the ORF class, with uncertain function. The CDR3 spans 16 residues. V was trimmed by 3 bases and J by 0 bases, leaving 10 bases between them. Here the CDR3 DNA reads TGTGCCAGAAGCTCGGTTCCGCGCTCTGGGGCCAACGTCCTGACTTTC. This translates into CARSSVPRSGANVLTF.

The chain employs TRBV2 and TRBJ2-3; TRBD1 matches 8 bases. The ends lost 6 bases at V and 0 bases at J; junction bases unmatched: 11. In germline, CDR1 is SNHLY, CDR2 FYNNEI. CDR3 length: 17 amino acids. CDR3 in amino acids: CASRVDRASSSTDTQYF. The CDR3 coding sequence is TGTGCCAGCAGGGTGGACAGGGCCTCGTCTAGCACAGATACGCAGTATTTT. The full variable domain, in which reference TRBV2 and TRBJ2-3 provide the parts outside the CDR3, is EPEVTQTPSHQVTQMGQEVILRCVPISNHLYFYWYRQILGQKVEFLVSFYNNEISEKSEIFDDQFSVERPDGSNFTLKIRSTKLEDSAMYFCASRVDRASSSTDTQYFGPGTRLTVL.

This chain joins TRBV5-1 and TRBJ2-7; D is possibly TRBD1 (5 bases). Germline loops: CDR1 SGHRS, CDR2 YFSETQ. Trimming pared 3 bases from V and 5 bases from J, leaving 9 bases between. This CDR3 is 12 amino acids long. As DNA, the CDR3 is TGCGCCAGCAGCTCCAGGGTGCACGAGCAGTACTTC. Residues: CASSSRVHEQYF.